These 18 T cell receptor beta chains share one sample of origin, sequenced in a study of cytomegalovirus exposure and HLA in healthy donors. Primers for the PCR totalled 60 Vbeta and 13 Jbeta. Here immunoSEQ multiplex PCR was the method, and the copy in TCRdb shows in-frame clones only, minus some. The top ten clones hold about 0.8% of a sample with 85,000 to 120,000 clones, just over 70% of them seen once. Sequencing was done on a sample of PBMCs. The receptors derive from a boy younger than 18 in good health and CMV-seronegative.

The chain couples TRBV4-3 to TRBJ2-2; no clear D gene. This CDR3 region has 16 residues. CDR1 is LGHNA, CDR2 YSLEER, per germline. The germline V and J ends were trimmed by 1 base and 1 base, with 10 bases remaining between them. The CDR3 sequence is CASSQGLAQNTGELFF. The CDR3 nucleotides read TGCGCCAGCAGCCAAGGCCTGGCCCAGAACACCGGGGAGCTGTTTTTT.

V usage is TRBV5-8 and J usage is TRBJ1-4; 9 nucleotides align to TRBD1. Germline CDR1 and CDR2: SGHTS and YDEGEE. V lost 7 bases to trimming and J lost 7 bases; unmatched junction nucleotides: 11. The CDR3 is 15 residues long. For the CDR3, the DNA is TGTGCCAGCTGCCCGGGACAGGGTTGGGCTGAAAAACTGTTTTTT. It translates to CASCPGQGWAEKLFF.

This clone was seen once. The rearrangement joins TRBV28 to TRBJ1-1; possible D gene TRBD1, 6 bases. V gave up 11 bases and J gave up 8 bases, with 18 bases separating them. CDR1 is MDHEN, CDR2 SYDVKM, per germline. The CDR3 covers 12 residues. The CDR3 sequence is CASGEGVGEAFF. DNA of the CDR3: TGTGCCTCGGGGGAGGGGGTAGGGGAAGCTTTCTTT.

This chain uses TRBV7-9 with TRBJ2-1; 8 positions match TRBD1. The CDR3 extends over 14 amino acids. The germline V gene encodes CDR1 SEHNR and CDR2 FQNEAQ (reference sequence). The V segment lost 5 bases and the J segment 6 bases; nucleotides outside the gene matches: 6. The CDR3 sequence: CASSRAGTGNEQFF. The CDR3 DNA reads as TGTGCCAGCAGCCGGGCCGGGACAGGCAATGAGCAGTTCTTC.

The rearrangement joins TRBV27 to TRBJ1-2, with D hard to call. The V gene lost 3 bases and the J gene lost 5 bases, with 19 bases spanning the gap. Germline CDR1 is MNHEY and CDR2 is SMNVEV (reference sequence). The CDR3 loop spans 16 amino acids. CDR3 in amino acids: CASSFHFSPEVYGYTF. DNA of the CDR3: TGTGCCAGCAGTTTTCATTTCTCTCCAGAGGTATATGGCTACACCTTC.

The chain couples TRBV7-9 to TRBJ1-4; 8 bases fit TRBD1. CDR3 length: 14 residues. Germline V gene lookup returns CDR1 SEHNR and CDR2 FQNEAQ (reference sequence). Unmatched junction bases numbered 1, after V lost 2 bases and J lost 5 bases. The CDR3 spells CASSLRQGNEKLFF. CDR3 nucleotides: TGTGCCAGCAGCTTACGACAGGGGAATGAAAAACTGTTTTTT.

The chain recombines TRBV7-9 with TRBJ1-3; D gene unclear. This CDR3 has 13 residues. Trimming stripped 11 bases from V and 3 bases from J, with 14 bases between. CDR1 and CDR2 from the germline V gene are SEHNR and FQNEAQ (reference sequence). The CDR3 DNA follows: TGTGCCGTCTCGGAGTCGTTTGGAAACACCATATATTTT. Translation gives CAVSESFGNTIYF.

This clone was observed a few times. The chain carries TRBV11-3 and TRBJ2-5, with 12 bases fitting TRBD1. Germline V gene data show CDR1 as SGHNT and CDR2 as YENEEA. There are 16 residues in the CDR3. The trim removed 3 bases at V and 2 bases at J, leaving 4 bases unmatched. CDR3 protein: CASSLGQGAQQETQYF. CDR3 sequence (DNA): TGTGCCAGCAGCTTGGGACAGGGGGCCCAACAAGAGACCCAGTACTTC.

The CDR3 sequence is CASSLVQGTEAFF. The CDR3 DNA sequence: TGTGCCAGCAGCTTGGTGCAGGGGACTGAAGCTTTCTTT. The chain combines TRBV5-5 with TRBJ1-1; TRBD1 is a possible D gene (6 bases). CDR1 is SGHKS, CDR2 YYEKEE, per germline (reference sequence). V gave up 0 bases and J gave up 5 bases, with 8 bases separating them. The CDR3 consists of 13 residues.

This clone was observed a handful of times. The chain employs TRBV4-1 and TRBJ1-1, with 9 bases fitting TRBD1. CDR1 MGHRA and CDR2 YSYEKL come from the germline V gene. The junction had 9 bases not matched to a gene; V was cut back by 4 bases and J by 3 bases. The CDR3 loop spans 16 amino acids. DNA of the CDR3: TGCGCCAGCAGCCCGGGGGACAGGGCATCGGACACTGAAGCTTTCTTT. Amino acid sequence: CASSPGDRASDTEAFF.

The chain uses TRBV5-6 and TRBJ1-3, with TRBD1 as a possible D gene (5 bases). The CDR3 has 16 amino acids. The ends were cut back, 1 base at V and 4 bases at J, with 15 bases in the middle. CDR1 is SGHDT, CDR2 YYEEEE, per germline. This chain's CDR3 is CASSLTFDSEGNTIYF. CDR3 DNA: TGTGCCAGCAGCTTGACTTTCGACAGTGAGGGAAACACCATATATTTT.

The chain links TRBV7-8 to TRBJ2-7; TRBD2 might be the D (6 bases). Trimming shortened V by 3 bases and J by 2 bases, and 14 bases separated the two germline ends. Looked up from germline, CDR1 is SGHVS and CDR2 is FQNEAQ. This CDR3 spans 15 amino acids. The CDR3 coding sequence is TGTGCCAGCAGCTTTATTAGCGGCGACACCTACGAGCAGTACTTC. It yields the protein CASSFISGDTYEQYF.

The chain combines TRBV11-2 with TRBJ2-7; 9 bases agree with TRBD1. The V gene end was trimmed by 4 bases and the J gene end by 4 bases; junction bases not matched to a gene: 5. The CDR3 contains 14 residues. Germline CDR1 SGHAT, CDR2 FQNNGV. CDR3 protein: CASSSGTGIYEQYF. The CDR3 coding sequence is TGTGCCAGCAGCTCCGGGACAGGGATTTACGAGCAGTACTTC.

The chain uses TRBV15 and TRBJ1-4; the match to TRBD1 covers 7 bases. The CDR3 length is 15 residues. Germline V lookup: CDR1 LNHNV, CDR2 YYDKDF (reference sequence). Trimming at V came to 3 bases and at J to 8 bases, leaving 9 bases not matched to a gene. DNA for the CDR3: TGTGCCACCAGCAGGCGAGGGGGCGCTAGGGAAAAACTGTTTTTT. Protein: CATSRRGGAREKLFF.

V gene TRBV28 combines with J gene TRBJ2-7; TRBD1 matches at 10 bases. This CDR3 comprises 15 residues. V shed 1 base, J shed 7 bases, and the junction held 7 bases outside the gene matches. The germline CDR1 and CDR2 sequences are MDHEN and SYDVKM. CDR3 sequence: CASSLLGTGVREQYF. In nucleotides, the CDR3 is TGTGCCAGCAGTTTATTGGGGACAGGGGTAAGGGAGCAGTACTTC.

This chain links TRBV7-9 with TRBJ1-5; D unclear. The CDR3 loop spans 15 amino acids. Per germline, CDR1 SEHNR and CDR2 FQNEAQ (reference sequence). Trimming left V 1 base short and J 0 bases short, with 7 bases between. CDR3 region: CASSLDRSSNQPQHF. The DNA of the CDR3 is TGTGCCAGCAGCTTAGACCGGTCTAGCAATCAGCCCCAGCATTTT.

This clone was seen a handful of times. The rearrangement links TRBV9 to TRBJ1-2; 8 bases align to TRBD1. CDR1 and CDR2 from the germline V gene are SGDLS and YYNGEE. Trimming removed 4 bases from V and 1 base from J; junction bases left unmatched: 6. The CDR3 is made up of 15 amino acids. For the CDR3, the DNA is TGTGCCAGCAGCTCCCAGACAGGGGTTAACTATGGCTACACCTTC. This gives the protein CASSSQTGVNYGYTF.

This chain connects TRBV18 to TRBJ1-4; 9 nucleotides align to TRBD1. The trim removed 4 bases at V and 0 bases at J, leaving 3 bases unmatched. Germline assignment: CDR1 KGHSH and CDR2 LQKENI. This CDR3 is 16 amino acids long. Here the CDR3 reads CASSRGQGSTNEKLFF. Written as DNA, the CDR3 is TGTGCCAGCTCACGGGGACAGGGTTCAACTAATGAAAAACTGTTTTTT.